This entry lists 19 T cell receptor beta chains sequenced from one sample in a study of beta chain features in type 1 diabetes. Reverse transcribing all isolated RNA meant expressed TCRB transcripts were sequenced. Libraries were prepared by immunoSEQ multiplex PCR; TCRdb keeps only in-frame clonotypes and omits some of them. The data show 300,000 to 350,000 clones, about 19% seen once. The sample was naive CD4+ T cells from blood. The receptors were gathered from a woman aged 18-30 years in good health.

V gene TRBV18 combines with J gene TRBJ2-5, with a possible D match to TRBD2 (6 bases). V was cut by 0 bases and J by 7 bases, with 12 bases left in between. The CDR3 loop spans 14 amino acids. Germline CDR1 reads KGHSH; CDR2 reads LQKENI. Here the CDR3 DNA reads TGTGCCAGCTCACCACCAAGCGGGCCGGGGACCCAGTACTTC. Translating it yields CASSPPSGPGTQYF.

The V and J genes are TRBV4-1 and TRBJ2-3, with 7 bases matching TRBD2. Germline V lookup: CDR1 MGHRA, CDR2 YSYEKL. V shed 1 base and J 4 bases; nucleotides not matched to a gene: 14. This CDR3 is built from 18 residues. The chain's CDR3 is CASSQVHGASGTADTQYF. The CDR3 DNA reads TGCGCCAGCAGCCAAGTTCATGGGGCGAGCGGGACCGCAGATACGCAGTATTTT.

The rearrangement links TRBV30 to TRBJ2-1; possible D gene TRBD1, 6 bases. The germline CDR1 and CDR2 sequences are GTSNPN and SVGIG (reference sequence). The germline V and J ends were trimmed by 2 bases and 0 bases, with 11 bases remaining between them. The CDR3 length is 15 residues. Here the CDR3 reads CAWSSQGLSYNEQFF. The CDR3 DNA is TGTGCCTGGAGTTCACAGGGTCTCTCCTACAATGAGCAGTTCTTC. The variable domain in full, completed from reference TRBV30 and TRBJ2-1, reads SQTIHQWPATLVQPVGSPLSLECTVEGTSNPNLYWYRQAAGRGLQLLFYSVGIGQISSEVPQNLSASRPQDRQFILSSKKLLLSDSGFYLCAWSSQGLSYNEQFFGPGTRLTVL.

The gene calls are TRBV7-2 and TRBJ2-2, with 9 bases that match TRBD2. Looked up from germline, CDR1 is SGHTA and CDR2 is FQGNSA. CDR3 length equals 15 residues. With 6 bases clipped from V and 7 bases from J, the junction kept 9 bases outside the gene matches. CDR3 DNA sequence: TGTGCCAGCAGACCAGGGACTAGCCTGGGCGGGGAGCTGTTTTTT. Protein sequence: CASRPGTSLGGELFF. Looking up the rest from reference TRBV7-2 and TRBJ2-2 gives the full variable domain: GAGVSQSPSNKVTEKGKDVELRCDPISGHTALYWYRQSLGQGLEFLIYFQGNSAPDKSGLPSDRFSAERTGGSVSTLTIQRTQQEDSAVYLCASRPGTSLGGELFFGEGSRLTVL.

The genes are TRBV11-3 and TRBJ2-3; 7 bases are a match to TRBD2. V lost 4 bases to trimming and J lost 6 bases; unmatched junction nucleotides: 19. The V gene's germline CDR1 is SGHNT and CDR2 YENEEA. The CDR3 has 18 amino acids. The CDR3 sequence is CASSYFPLAERDPDTQYF. DNA of the CDR3: TGTGCCAGCAGCTACTTTCCGCTAGCGGAACGGGACCCCGATACGCAGTATTTT.

In its sample, this clone was seen a few times. The genes are TRBV6-6 and TRBJ2-5; possibly TRBD1 for D (6 bases). Germline CDR1 and CDR2: MNHNY and SVGAGI (reference sequence). CDR3 size: 13 residues. Trimming took 4 bases from V and 2 from J, leaving 8 bases between them. The CDR3 sequence: CASSWTEQETQYF. The DNA for the CDR3 is TGTGCCAGCAGTTGGACAGAACAAGAGACCCAGTACTTC.

This chain joins TRBV29-1 and TRBJ1-2; TRBD1 is a possible D gene (5 bases). The length of the CDR3 is 12 residues. Looked up from germline, CDR1 is SQVTM and CDR2 is ANQGSEA. V was cut by 4 bases and J by 5 bases, with 11 bases left in between. DNA of the CDR3: TGCAGCGTTGCAAGCAGGGCTTATGGCTACACCTTC. This sequence encodes CSVASRAYGYTF. Complete variable domain (other parts from reference TRBV29-1 and TRBJ1-2): SAVISQKPSRDICQRGTSLTIQCQVDSQVTMMFWYRQQPGQSLTLIATANQGSEATYESGFVIDKFPISRPNLTFSTLTVSNMSPEDSSIYLCSVASRAYGYTFGSGTRLTVV.

The chain combines TRBV11-3 with TRBJ2-2; tentative D call: TRBD1 (5 bases). This CDR3 is built from 13 residues. Trimming stripped 5 bases from V and 4 bases from J, with 8 bases between. The germline CDR1 and CDR2 sequences are SGHNT and YENEEA. As DNA, the CDR3 is TGTGCCAGCAGCGTCGACAGCACCGGGGAGCTGTTTTTT. Protein product: CASSVDSTGELFF. The whole variable domain, filled in from reference TRBV11-3 and TRBJ2-2, reads EAGVVQSPRYKIIEKKQPVAFWCNPISGHNTLYWYLQNLGQGPELLIRYENEEAVDDSQLPKDRFSAERLKGVDSTLKIQPAELGDSAVYLCASSVDSTGELFFGEGSRLTVL.

This clone has just a few counts. The chain couples TRBV9 to TRBJ2-3, with 11 bases matching TRBD2. Germline trimming cut 2 bases from V and 4 bases from J; bases unmatched to any gene: 6. Germline CDR1 reads SGDLS; CDR2 reads YYNGEE. The CDR3 covers 16 residues. The CDR3 spells CASSVSGTSGADTQYF. The CDR3 DNA is TGTGCCAGCAGCGTTTCCGGGACTAGCGGTGCAGATACGCAGTATTTT.

The CDR3 coding sequence is TGCGCCAGCAGCCAAAGCCTGGGACTTTTCTACGAGCAGTACTTC. Amino acid sequence: CASSQSLGLFYEQYF. The rearrangement uses TRBV4-1 and TRBJ2-7; tentative D call: TRBD2 (6 bases). Per the germline V gene, CDR1 is MGHRA and CDR2 is YSYEKL. V was clipped by 2 bases and J by 3 bases, with 14 bases between them. This CDR3 region has 15 residues.

The chain couples TRBV7-9 to TRBJ2-1; weak D call: TRBD2 (5 bases). The CDR3 spans 16 residues. Trimming took 1 base from V and 7 from J, leaving 17 bases between them. Germline CDR1 SEHNR, CDR2 FQNEAQ (reference sequence). DNA for the CDR3: TGTGCCAGCAGCTTAGGGCCCGGAGGATTGGGAAATGAGCAGTTCTTC. Its protein product is CASSLGPGGLGNEQFF. Full variable domain (missing parts from reference TRBV7-9 and TRBJ2-1): DTGVSQNPRHKITKRGQNVTFRCDPISEHNRLYWYRQTLGQGPEFLTYFQNEAQLEKSRLLSDRFSAERPKGSFSTLEIQRTEQGDSAMYLCASSLGPGGLGNEQFFGPGTRLTVL.

The gene calls are TRBV30 and TRBJ1-4; 10 bases map to TRBD1. Germline V gene sequence: CDR1 GTSNPN, CDR2 SVGIG (reference sequence). CDR3 length: 16 amino acids. V was clipped by 3 bases and J by 8 bases; unmatched bases: 12. CDR3: CAWSRDRGYAGEKLFF. The DNA for the CDR3 is TGTGCCTGGAGCCGGGACAGGGGATATGCGGGGGAAAAACTGTTTTTT. The full variable domain, with the rest looked up from reference TRBV30 and TRBJ1-4, is SQTIHQWPATLVQPVGSPLSLECTVEGTSNPNLYWYRQAAGRGLQLLFYSVGIGQISSEVPQNLSASRPQDRQFILSSKKLLLSDSGFYLCAWSRDRGYAGEKLFFGSGTQLSVL.

The genes are TRBV13 and TRBJ1-2, with 9 positions matching TRBD1. Losses at the gene ends were 5 bases for V and 3 bases for J; bases not matched to a gene: 7. CDR3 length equals 15 residues. Germline assignment: CDR1 PRHDT and CDR2 FYEKMQ (reference sequence). Here the CDR3 DNA reads TGTGCCAGCAGCCCTCGGGACAGGGTTTACTATGGCTACACCTTC. Translating it yields CASSPRDRVYYGYTF.

This clone turned up a few times. The chain combines TRBV7-2 with TRBJ2-1; the D gene is possibly TRBD1 (6 bases). CDR3 length equals 15 residues. V was trimmed by 5 bases and J by 4 bases, leaving 15 bases between them. In germline, CDR1 is SGHTA, CDR2 FQGNSA. The CDR3 DNA is TGTGCCAGCAGCCACCTCAGGGGACCTTACAATGAGCAGTTCTTC. It codes for CASSHLRGPYNEQFF.

This clone was seen a handful of times. The V and J genes are TRBV25-1 and TRBJ2-1; perhaps TRBD2 as D (6 bases). The CDR3 has 15 amino acids. The germline V and J ends were trimmed by 1 base and 0 bases, with 7 bases remaining between them. The V gene's germline CDR1 is MGHDK and CDR2 SYGVNS. CDR3 sequence: CASSEWDFSYNEQFF. The CDR3 coding sequence is TGTGCCAGCAGTGAATGGGACTTCTCCTACAATGAGCAGTTCTTC.

This clone was counted between two and nine times. The rearrangement links TRBV7-9 to TRBJ2-5; 10 bases align to TRBD2. CDR3 size: 15 residues. Trimming took 2 bases from V and 1 from J; bases not matched to a gene: 1. CDR1 is SEHNR and CDR2 is FQNEAQ in the germline V gene (reference sequence). The CDR3 here is CASSLPSGGQETQYF. In nucleotides, the CDR3 is TGTGCCAGCAGCTTACCTAGCGGGGGCCAAGAGACCCAGTACTTC.

This chain joins TRBV7-2 and TRBJ1-3; D is ambiguous. Between the trimmed V and J ends, which lost 2 bases and 0 bases, there was a span of 8 bases. The CDR3 has 15 amino acids. The germline V gene encodes CDR1 SGHTA and CDR2 FQGNSA. CDR3 in DNA: TGTGCCAGCAGCTTAACGGTGGTCTCTGGAAACACCATATATTTT. Its translation: CASSLTVVSGNTIYF.

V is TRBV29-1 and J is TRBJ2-6, with D possibly matching TRBD2 (5 bases). The V gene's germline CDR1 is SQVTM and CDR2 ANQGSEA. Trimming cost V 4 bases and J 0 bases, with 10 bases left between them. This CDR3 is 15 amino acids long. The CDR3 region is CSVVGGNSGANVLTF. The CDR3, as DNA: TGCAGCGTTGTAGGAGGAAACTCTGGGGCCAACGTCCTGACTTTC.

J is TRBJ2-5 and V is TRBV9; the match to TRBD2 covers 10 bases. In germline, CDR1 is SGDLS, CDR2 YYNGEE. The junction had 5 bases not matched to a gene; V was cut back by 4 bases and J by 2 bases. This CDR3 is 15 amino acids long. CDR3 loop: CASSPWTSGQETQYF. In nucleotides, the CDR3 is TGTGCCAGCAGCCCCTGGACTAGCGGACAAGAGACCCAGTACTTC.